The next 28 T cell receptor beta chains were all read from a single sample in a study of OX40 agonist ivuxolimab in advanced cancers. This table comes from immunoSEQ multiplex PCR, and its TCRdb copy is limited to in-frame clones, with some not included. The sample yields over 65,000 clones, 80% to 95% seen once. Sample: CD4+ or CD8+ T cells sorted from blood, taken in a trial of the OX40 agonist ivuxolimab. The receptors were gathered from an adult with an advanced solid tumor such as melanoma, head and neck, liver or kidney cancer.

The chain employs TRBV7-6 and TRBJ1-3; no clear D. CDR1 and CDR2 (germline): SGHVS, FNYEAQ. The CDR3 covers 15 residues. The ends were cut back, 5 bases at V and 2 bases at J, with 13 bases in the middle. The CDR3 reads CASSPGSGTGNTIYF. In nucleotides, the CDR3 is TGTGCCAGCAGCCCCGGCAGCGGGACTGGAAACACCATATATTTT.

V and J are TRBV10-3 and TRBJ1-1; TRBD1 might be the D (6 bases). Germline CDR1 is ENHRY and CDR2 is SYGVKD. CDR3 size: 12 residues. Trimming removed 11 bases at V and 2 bases at J, with 12 bases between. CDR3 coding DNA: TGTGCCCCACAGACAGGCAACACTGAAGCTTTCTTT. It codes for CAPQTGNTEAFF.

This chain uses TRBV10-3 with TRBJ2-1; no firm D call. There are 15 residues in the CDR3. Between the trimmed V and J ends, which lost 3 bases and 0 bases, there was a span of 9 bases. In germline, CDR1 is ENHRY, CDR2 SYGVKD. CDR3 protein: CAISDQKGSYNEQFF. DNA for the CDR3: TGTGCCATCAGTGACCAGAAGGGCTCCTACAATGAGCAGTTCTTC.

The J gene is TRBJ2-7, the V gene TRBV5-1; 7 bases are shared with TRBD1. J gave up 4 bases and V 3 bases, and 7 bases lay outside the gene matches. Germline loops: CDR1 SGHRS, CDR2 YFSETQ. The CDR3 is made up of 14 amino acids. CDR3 protein: CASSSGTETYEQYF. CDR3 nucleotide sequence: TGCGCCAGCAGCTCCGGGACAGAGACATACGAGCAGTACTTC.

J is TRBJ2-7 and V is TRBV5-4; 8 nucleotides line up with TRBD1. This CDR3 is 14 amino acids long. The V gene end was trimmed by 5 bases and the J gene end by 3 bases; junction bases not matched to a gene: 7. Per germline, CDR1 SGHNT and CDR2 YYREEE (reference sequence). The CDR3 loop reads CASSQIGQGYEQYF. The CDR3 DNA reads TGTGCCAGCAGTCAAATAGGACAGGGCTACGAGCAGTACTTC.

The chain joins TRBV30 to TRBJ1-4, with a tentative D call TRBD1 (6 bases). Germline V gives CDR1 GTSNPN, CDR2 SVGIG (reference sequence). The CDR3 is 13 amino acids. The chain's CDR3 is CATHGQKNEKLFF. For the CDR3, the DNA is TGTGCAACCCATGGACAGAAGAATGAAAAACTGTTTTTT. The complete variable domain, with remaining parts taken from reference TRBV30 and TRBJ1-4, reads SQTIHQWPATLVQPVGSPLSLECTVEGTSNPNLYWYRQAAGRGLQLLFYSVGIGQISSEVPQNLSASRPQDRQFILSSKKLLLSDSGFYLCATHGQKNEKLFFGSGTQLSVL.

This chain joins TRBV5-1 and TRBJ2-3; 7 bases align to TRBD1. CDR1 SGHRS and CDR2 YFSETQ come from the germline V gene. The CDR3 spans 16 residues. Trimming cost V 0 bases and J 2 bases; bases outside gene matches: 6. CDR3 sequence (DNA): TGCGCCAGCAGCTTGGGACAGGGATGGTCCACAGATACGCAGTATTTT. Amino acids: CASSLGQGWSTDTQYF. The whole variable domain, filled in from reference TRBV5-1 and TRBJ2-3, reads KAGVTQTPRYLIKTRGQQVTLSCSPISGHRSVSWYQQTPGQGLQFLFEYFSETQRNKGNFPGRFSGRQFSNSRSEMNVSTLELGDSALYLCASSLGQGWSTDTQYFGPGTRLTVL.

The chain has TRBV5-6 and TRBJ2-5; a weak D match, TRBD1 (6 bases). With 0 bases removed from V and 7 bases from J, the gap between germline ends came to 16 bases. Germline V gene data show CDR1 as SGHDT and CDR2 as YYEEEE. The CDR3 length is 15 residues. DNA for the CDR3: TGTGCCAGCAGCTTGGCCGGGTCAGGGGCGGGGACCCAGTACTTC. Its translation: CASSLAGSGAGTQYF. Full variable domain (remainder filled in from reference TRBV5-6 and TRBJ2-5): DAGVTQSPTHLIKTRGQQVTLRCSPKSGHDTVSWYQQALGQGPQFIFQYYEEEERQRGNFPDRFSGHQFPNYSSELNVNALLLGDSALYLCASSLAGSGAGTQYFGPGTRLLVL.

The chain carries TRBV9 and TRBJ1-3; 8 positions agree with TRBD1. V lost 4 bases and J lost 4; bases outside the gene matches: 13. The CDR3 is 17 residues long. Germline V gene data show CDR1 as SGDLS and CDR2 as YYNGEE. The CDR3, as DNA: TGTGCCAGCAGCCCAGGGGGCCAGGGTATGGCCGGAAACACCATATATTTT. It is translated as CASSPGGQGMAGNTIYF.

The genes are TRBV28 and TRBJ2-7; the D gene is possibly TRBD2 (6 bases). The CDR3 length is 15 residues. Germline-derived CDR1 and CDR2 are MDHEN and SYDVKM. The V end was cut by 2 bases, the J end by 6 bases, with 17 bases between. As DNA, the CDR3 is TGTGCCAGCAGTTTAGGCAGGACTATCCCTGGCGAGCAGTACTTC. It codes for CASSLGRTIPGEQYF.

This chain links TRBV9 with TRBJ1-1, with D unclear. The CDR3 has 14 residues. Germline lookup yields CDR1 SGDLS and CDR2 YYNGEE. V was clipped by 0 bases and J by 1 base, with 7 bases between them. CDR3 DNA sequence: TGTGCCAGCAGCGTAGGTAACTCGAACACTGAAGCTTTCTTT. Translated: CASSVGNSNTEAFF.

This clone was counted a single time. The chain joins TRBV21-1 to TRBJ1-5. TRBV21-1 is an annotated pseudogene. The CDR3 is 17 amino acids. CDR3 coding DNA: TGTGCCAGCAGCAAAGTACTGTTCCCCGGGTGCAATCAGCCCCAGCATTTT. This translates into CASSKVLFPGCNQPQHF.

CDR3 coding DNA: TGTGCCAGCAGCTTTTCCAGGGGAAGCACAGATACGCAGTATTTT. Its translation: CASSFSRGSTDTQYF. This chain uses TRBV5-4 with TRBJ2-3, with a possible D match to TRBD1 (6 bases). The germline V gene encodes CDR1 SGHNT and CDR2 YYREEE (reference sequence). The CDR3 is made up of 15 amino acids. The V gene lost 2 bases and the J gene lost 0 bases, with 10 bases spanning the gap.

V is TRBV6-6 and J is TRBJ2-7; 7 bases align to TRBD2. In germline, CDR1 is MNHNY, CDR2 SVGAGI (reference sequence). The CDR3 is made up of 16 amino acids. Trimming cost V 0 bases and J 4 bases; bases outside gene matches: 9. The CDR3 here is CASSYSRKGRDYEQYF. Here the CDR3 DNA reads TGTGCCAGCAGTTACTCGAGAAAGGGGAGGGATTACGAGCAGTACTTC.

V is TRBV10-2 and J is TRBJ2-5; 12 bases agree with TRBD2. CDR1 is WSHSY, CDR2 SAAADI, per germline. The trim removed 3 bases at V and 2 bases at J, leaving 1 base unmatched. CDR3 length: 15 residues. CDR3 DNA sequence: TGCGCCAGCAGTGACGGACTAGCGGGGCAAGAGACCCAGTACTTC. Amino acid sequence: CASSDGLAGQETQYF.

The rearrangement uses TRBV7-2 and TRBJ2-2; D not resolved. Germline values: CDR1 SGHTA, CDR2 FQGNSA. The length of the CDR3 is 14 residues. Trimming took off 5 bases at V and 1 base at J, with 8 bases between the two ends. Written as DNA, the CDR3 is TGTGCCAGCAGCCGAGGAAGGAACACCGGGGAGCTGTTTTTT. Its translation: CASSRGRNTGELFF.

The rearrangement links TRBV28 to TRBJ2-1, with a tentative D call TRBD2 (6 bases). CDR3 length equals 12 residues. Trimming left V 2 bases short and J 12 bases short, with 11 bases between. The V gene's germline CDR1 is MDHEN and CDR2 SYDVKM. The DNA of the CDR3 is TGTGCCAGCAGTTTAGGAGGGACTTCGCAGTTCTTC. Its protein is CASSLGGTSQFF.

The chain joins TRBV7-2 to TRBJ2-3; 13 bases align to TRBD2. The CDR3 is 15 amino acids. The V gene end was trimmed by 3 bases and the J gene end by 7 bases; junction bases not matched to a gene: 4. CDR1 is SGHTA and CDR2 is FQGNSA in the germline V gene. The CDR3 region is CASSLGLAGKNTQYF. CDR3 sequence (DNA): TGTGCCAGCAGCTTGGGACTAGCGGGAAAAAATACGCAGTATTTT.

The chain employs TRBV19 and TRBJ1-5; D gene unclear. Germline CDR1 reads LNHDA; CDR2 reads SQIVND (reference sequence). The ends were cut back, 8 bases at V and 5 bases at J, with 16 bases in the middle. This CDR3 has 14 amino acids. The CDR3 protein is CASRPEFLDQPQHF. The CDR3 DNA follows: TGTGCCAGTCGCCCAGAGTTTCTGGATCAGCCCCAGCATTTT.

There are a few counts of this clone. This sequence joins TRBV28 and TRBJ2-7; D is undetermined. The CDR3 spans 15 residues. Trimming stripped 2 bases from V and 5 bases from J, with 16 bases between. The germline V gene has CDR1 MDHEN and CDR2 SYDVKM. DNA for the CDR3: TGTGCCAGCAGTTTAGAAGGTCTCTTGGGAAACGAGCAGTACTTC. Its translation: CASSLEGLLGNEQYF.

The chain links TRBV2 to TRBJ2-1; unclear D gene. There are 14 residues in the CDR3. The V end was cut by 7 bases, the J end by 0 bases, with 10 bases between. Germline CDR1 and CDR2: SNHLY and FYNNEI. The CDR3 reads CASTLFNSYNEQFF. CDR3 nucleotides: TGTGCCAGCACCCTGTTCAACTCCTACAATGAGCAGTTCTTC.

V is TRBV18 and J is TRBJ2-1; D call uncertain. This CDR3 region has 16 residues. The germline V and J ends were trimmed by 0 bases and 5 bases, with 14 bases remaining between them. Germline assignment: CDR1 KGHSH and CDR2 LQKENI. The CDR3 loop reads CASSPPFTRIDNEQFF. For the CDR3, the DNA is TGTGCCAGCTCACCACCTTTCACAAGAATCGACAATGAGCAGTTCTTC.

The chain uses TRBV29-1 and TRBJ1-2; D uncertain. The CDR3 loop spans 12 amino acids. V was pared by 1 base and J by 0 bases, with 3 bases between. Germline V lookup: CDR1 SQVTM, CDR2 ANQGSEA. CDR3 DNA sequence: TGCAGCGTTGAAGGGACTAACTATGGCTACACCTTC. Its translation: CSVEGTNYGYTF.

The chain links TRBV2 to TRBJ2-7, with 7 nucleotides matching TRBD1. There are 12 residues in the CDR3. Looked up from germline, CDR1 is SNHLY and CDR2 is FYNNEI. V was pared by 10 bases and J by 6 bases, with 9 bases of the junction left unmatched. The CDR3 region has the DNA TGTGCCACATACAGGGGAACGGGCGAGCAGTACTTC. Its protein product is CATYRGTGEQYF.

The chain is built from TRBV28 and TRBJ1-4; a possible D gene is TRBD1 (5 bases). This CDR3 is 16 amino acids long. Trimming shortened V by 2 bases and J by 0 bases, and 10 bases separated the two germline ends. Per the germline V gene, CDR1 is MDHEN and CDR2 is SYDVKM. In DNA, the CDR3 is TGTGCCAGCAGTTTACTTGGGGCAGCAACTAATGAAAAACTGTTTTTT. It encodes CASSLLGAATNEKLFF.

The gene calls are TRBV2 and TRBJ2-7; possible D gene TRBD1, 6 bases. The V end was cut by 4 bases, the J end by 6 bases, with 10 bases between. This CDR3 region has 12 residues. Per the germline V gene, CDR1 is SNHLY and CDR2 is FYNNEI. The DNA of the CDR3 is TGTGCCAGCAGTGCAGGGGTCGGCGAGCAGTACTTC. Its protein product is CASSAGVGEQYF.

The gene calls are TRBV27 and TRBJ2-7; possible D gene TRBD2, 6 bases. The CDR3 runs to 13 residues. Per the germline V gene, CDR1 is MNHEY and CDR2 is SMNVEV (reference sequence). V dropped 5 bases and J dropped 3 bases, with 11 bases sitting between them. Here the CDR3 reads CASSAGGNYEQYF. CDR3 DNA sequence: TGTGCCAGCAGTGCTGGAGGGAACTACGAGCAGTACTTC.

The J gene is TRBJ1-1, the V gene TRBV6-5; weak D call: TRBD1 (5 bases). The CDR3 is made up of 14 amino acids. In germline, CDR1 is MNHEY, CDR2 SVGAGI. The ends were cut back, 6 bases at V and 0 bases at J, with 11 bases in the middle. The CDR3 DNA is TGTGCCAGCAGCCGACAGCCTTTGAACACTGAAGCTTTCTTT. This translates into CASSRQPLNTEAFF.